This TCR beta chain is from a study of blood T cell repertoires in COVID-19. Across the study: Whether acute or convalescent, the COVID-19 samples came from the United States, Italy and Spain. PBMCs, B-cell-depleted T cells, or T cells were the source of the cDNA or gDNA that made up the material.

The V end lost 0 bases, the J end lost 6 bases, and 14 bases lay between the germline ends. The CDR3 loop spans 15 amino acids. Germline CDR1 and CDR2: ENHRY and SYGVKD. How the authors handled the data: The authors estimated nucleated cell counts from reference gene primer amplification. Libraries were prepared by immunoSEQ multiplex PCR; TCRdb keeps only in-frame clonotypes and omits some of them. That table furnishes V, J and clone size, whereas the DNA furnished D and trimming. Among hundreds of thousands of clones listed, 87% were seen once. Source material: PBMCs or T cells enriched from blood (not recorded which). V and J are TRBV10-3 and TRBJ1-2; maybe TRBD1 (5 bases). The origin of this receptor is a woman in her twenties or thirties with acute COVID-19. In DNA, the CDR3 is TGTGCCATCAGTGAGTCGACAGTGGCCCAACATGGCTACACCTTC. Amino acids: CAISESTVAQHGYTF.